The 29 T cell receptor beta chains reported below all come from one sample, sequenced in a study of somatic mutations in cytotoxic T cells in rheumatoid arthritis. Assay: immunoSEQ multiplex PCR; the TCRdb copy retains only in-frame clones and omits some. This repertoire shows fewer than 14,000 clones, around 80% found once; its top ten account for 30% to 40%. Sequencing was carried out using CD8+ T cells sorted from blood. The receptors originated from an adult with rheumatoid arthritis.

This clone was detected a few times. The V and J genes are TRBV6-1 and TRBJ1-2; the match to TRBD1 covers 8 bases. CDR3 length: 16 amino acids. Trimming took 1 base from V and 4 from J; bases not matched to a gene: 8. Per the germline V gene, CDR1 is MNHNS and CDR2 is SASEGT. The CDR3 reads CASSEGARGQAYGYTF. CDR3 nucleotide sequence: TGTGCCAGCAGTGAAGGGGCAAGGGGACAGGCCTATGGCTACACCTTC.

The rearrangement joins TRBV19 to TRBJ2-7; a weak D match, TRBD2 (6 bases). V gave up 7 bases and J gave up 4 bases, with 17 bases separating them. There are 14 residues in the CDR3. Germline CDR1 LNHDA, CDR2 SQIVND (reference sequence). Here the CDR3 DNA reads TGTGCCAGTACCCCGGGACTTGGCATTTACGAGCAGTACTTC. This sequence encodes CASTPGLGIYEQYF.

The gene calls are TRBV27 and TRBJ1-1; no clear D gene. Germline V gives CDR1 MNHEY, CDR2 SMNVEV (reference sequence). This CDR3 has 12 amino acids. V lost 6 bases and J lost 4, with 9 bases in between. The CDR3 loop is CASRQTGTEAFF. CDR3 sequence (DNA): TGTGCCAGCAGGCAAACGGGCACTGAAGCTTTCTTT.

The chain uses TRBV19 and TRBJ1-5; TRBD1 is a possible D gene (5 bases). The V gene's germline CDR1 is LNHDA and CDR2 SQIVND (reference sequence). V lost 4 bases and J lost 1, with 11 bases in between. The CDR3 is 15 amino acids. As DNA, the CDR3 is TGTGCCAGTAGTAGCTGGGGGACCAGCAATCAGCCCCAGCATTTT. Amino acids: CASSSWGTSNQPQHF.

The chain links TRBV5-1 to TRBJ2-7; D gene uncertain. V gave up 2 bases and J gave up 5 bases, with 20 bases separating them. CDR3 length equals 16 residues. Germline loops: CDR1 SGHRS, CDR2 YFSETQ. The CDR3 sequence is CASSFLAVPSRNEQYF. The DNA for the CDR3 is TGCGCCAGCAGCTTTCTGGCGGTCCCAAGTCGGAACGAGCAGTACTTC.

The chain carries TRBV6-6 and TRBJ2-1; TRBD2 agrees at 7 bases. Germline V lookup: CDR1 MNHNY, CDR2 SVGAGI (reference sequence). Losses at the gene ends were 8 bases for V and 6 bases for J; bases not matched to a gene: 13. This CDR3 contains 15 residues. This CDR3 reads CASSEEAGESNEQFF. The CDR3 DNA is TGTGCCAGCTCCGAGGAGGCGGGAGAGAGCAATGAGCAGTTCTTC.

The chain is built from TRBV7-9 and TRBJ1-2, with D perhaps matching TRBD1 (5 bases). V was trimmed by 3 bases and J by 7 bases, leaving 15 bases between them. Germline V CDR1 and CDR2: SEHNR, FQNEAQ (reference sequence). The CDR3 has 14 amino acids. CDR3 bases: TGTGCCAGCAGCTTTGCAGGGTGGTACTCTGGCTACACCTTC. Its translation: CASSFAGWYSGYTF.

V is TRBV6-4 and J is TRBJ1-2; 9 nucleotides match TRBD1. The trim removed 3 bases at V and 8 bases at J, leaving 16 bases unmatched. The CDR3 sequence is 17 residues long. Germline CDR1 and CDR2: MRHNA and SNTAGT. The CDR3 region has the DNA TGTGCCAGCAGTGAGGGACAGGGACACCTAGGAATGTACGGCTACACCTTC. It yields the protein CASSEGQGHLGMYGYTF.

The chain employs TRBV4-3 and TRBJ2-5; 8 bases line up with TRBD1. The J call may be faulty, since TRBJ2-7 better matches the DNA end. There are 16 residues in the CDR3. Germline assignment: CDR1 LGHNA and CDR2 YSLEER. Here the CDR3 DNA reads TGCGCCAGCAGCCAGCTACAGGGGGTACTAGAGGGCGAGCAGTACTTC. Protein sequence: CASSQLQGVLEGEQYF.

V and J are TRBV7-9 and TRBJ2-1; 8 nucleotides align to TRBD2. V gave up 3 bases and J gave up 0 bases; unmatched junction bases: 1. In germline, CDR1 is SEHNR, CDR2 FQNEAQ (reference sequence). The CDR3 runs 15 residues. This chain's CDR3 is CASSFSGSSYNEQFF. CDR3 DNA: TGTGCCAGCAGCTTCAGCGGGAGCTCCTACAATGAGCAGTTCTTC.

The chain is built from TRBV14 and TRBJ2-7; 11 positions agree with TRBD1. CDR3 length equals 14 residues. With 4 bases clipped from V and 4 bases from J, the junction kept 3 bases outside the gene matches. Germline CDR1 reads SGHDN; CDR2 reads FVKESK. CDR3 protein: CASSLRDRGYEQYF. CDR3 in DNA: TGTGCCAGCAGCCTCCGGGACAGGGGGTACGAGCAGTACTTC.

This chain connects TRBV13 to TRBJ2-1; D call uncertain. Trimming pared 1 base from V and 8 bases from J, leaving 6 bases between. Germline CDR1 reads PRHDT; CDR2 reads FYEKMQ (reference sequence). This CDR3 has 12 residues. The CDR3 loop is CASSLAGYEQFF. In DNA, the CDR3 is TGTGCCAGCAGCTTAGCCGGTTATGAGCAGTTCTTC.

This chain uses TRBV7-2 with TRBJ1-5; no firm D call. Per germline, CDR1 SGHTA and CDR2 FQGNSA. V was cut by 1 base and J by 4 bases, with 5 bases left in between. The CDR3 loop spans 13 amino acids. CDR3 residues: CASSLEVNQPQHF. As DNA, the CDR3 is TGTGCCAGCAGCTTAGAAGTTAATCAGCCCCAGCATTTT.

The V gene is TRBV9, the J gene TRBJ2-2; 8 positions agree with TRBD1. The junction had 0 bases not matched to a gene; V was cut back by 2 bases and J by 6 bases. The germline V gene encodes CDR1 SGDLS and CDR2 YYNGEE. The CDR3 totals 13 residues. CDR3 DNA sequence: TGTGCCAGCAGCGTGACAGGGGCCGGGGAGCTGTTTTTT. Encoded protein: CASSVTGAGELFF.

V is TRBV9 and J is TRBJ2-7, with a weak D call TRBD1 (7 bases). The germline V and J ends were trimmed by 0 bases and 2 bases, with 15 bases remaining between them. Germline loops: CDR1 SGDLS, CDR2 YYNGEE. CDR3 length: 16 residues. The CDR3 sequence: CASSVGLAGGTYEQYF. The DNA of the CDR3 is TGTGCCAGCAGCGTAGGGTTGGCAGGGGGGACCTACGAGCAGTACTTC.

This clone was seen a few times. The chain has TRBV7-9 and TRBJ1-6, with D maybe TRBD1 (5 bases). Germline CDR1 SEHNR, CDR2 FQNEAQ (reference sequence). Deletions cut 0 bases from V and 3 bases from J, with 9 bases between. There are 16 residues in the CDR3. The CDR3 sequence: CASSLATVVYNSPLHF. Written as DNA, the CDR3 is TGTGCCAGCAGCTTAGCGACAGTTGTCTATAATTCACCCCTCCACTTT.

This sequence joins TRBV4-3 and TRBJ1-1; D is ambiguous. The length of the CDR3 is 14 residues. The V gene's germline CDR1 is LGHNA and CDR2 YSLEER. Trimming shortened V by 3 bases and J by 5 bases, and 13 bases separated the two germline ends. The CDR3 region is CASSHTRRGTEAFF. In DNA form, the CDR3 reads TGCGCCAGCAGCCACACCCGTCGAGGAACTGAAGCTTTCTTT.

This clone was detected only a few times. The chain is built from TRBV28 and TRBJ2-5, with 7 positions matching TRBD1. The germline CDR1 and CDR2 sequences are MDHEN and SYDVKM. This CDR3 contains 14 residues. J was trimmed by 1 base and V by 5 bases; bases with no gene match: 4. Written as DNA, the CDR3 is TGTGCCAGCAGTCGAGGACAGGCCCAAGAGACCCAGTACTTC. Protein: CASSRGQAQETQYF.

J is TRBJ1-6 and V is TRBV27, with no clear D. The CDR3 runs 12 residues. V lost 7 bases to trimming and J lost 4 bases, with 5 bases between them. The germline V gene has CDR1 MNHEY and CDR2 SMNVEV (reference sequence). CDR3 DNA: TGTGCCAGCAAAAATTATAATTCACCCCTCCACTTT. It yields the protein CASKNYNSPLHF.

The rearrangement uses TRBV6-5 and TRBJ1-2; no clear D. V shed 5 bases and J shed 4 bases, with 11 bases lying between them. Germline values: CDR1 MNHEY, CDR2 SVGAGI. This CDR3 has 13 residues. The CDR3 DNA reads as TGTGCCAGCAGTCCGCACGGAACCTATGGCTACACCTTC. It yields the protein CASSPHGTYGYTF.

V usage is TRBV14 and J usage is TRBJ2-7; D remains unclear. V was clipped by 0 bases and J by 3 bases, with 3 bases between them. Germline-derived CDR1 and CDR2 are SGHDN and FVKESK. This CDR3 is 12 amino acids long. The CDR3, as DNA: TGTGCCAGCAGCCAAGACCGCTACGAGCAGTACTTC. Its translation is CASSQDRYEQYF.

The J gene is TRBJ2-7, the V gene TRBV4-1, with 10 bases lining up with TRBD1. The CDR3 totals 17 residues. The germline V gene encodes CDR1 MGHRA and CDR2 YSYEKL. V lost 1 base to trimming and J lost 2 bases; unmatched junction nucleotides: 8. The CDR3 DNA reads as TGCGCCAGCAGCCAAGTTATGGGACAGGGGAATCCCTACGAGCAGTACTTC. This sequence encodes CASSQVMGQGNPYEQYF.

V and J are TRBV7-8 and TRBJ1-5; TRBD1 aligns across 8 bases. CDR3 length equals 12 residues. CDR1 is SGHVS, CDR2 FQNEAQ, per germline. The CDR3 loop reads CAQGASNQPQHF. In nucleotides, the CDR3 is TGTGCGCAGGGGGCAAGCAATCAGCCCCAGCATTTT.

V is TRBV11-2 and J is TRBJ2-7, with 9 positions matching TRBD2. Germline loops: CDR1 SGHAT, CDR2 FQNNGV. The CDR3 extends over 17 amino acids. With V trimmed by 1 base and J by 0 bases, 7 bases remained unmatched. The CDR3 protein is CASSLVRASGVSYEQYF. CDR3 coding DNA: TGTGCCAGCAGCTTAGTTCGGGCTAGCGGGGTCTCCTACGAGCAGTACTTC.

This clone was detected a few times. CDR3 sequence reads: CASTPVGGTGELFF. As DNA, the CDR3 is TGCGCCAGCACCCCAGTGGGGGGAACCGGGGAGCTGTTTTTT. The rearrangement links TRBV5-1 to TRBJ2-2, with D possibly TRBD2 on 6 matching bases. CDR3 length: 14 residues. CDR1 is SGHRS, CDR2 YFSETQ, per germline. With 6 bases removed from V and 5 bases from J, the gap between germline ends came to 14 bases. Together with reference TRBV5-1 and TRBJ2-2, the CDR3 gives the full variable domain: KAGVTQTPRYLIKTRGQQVTLSCSPISGHRSVSWYQQTPGQGLQFLFEYFSETQRNKGNFPGRFSGRQFSNSRSEMNVSTLELGDSALYLCASTPVGGTGELFFGEGSRLTVL.

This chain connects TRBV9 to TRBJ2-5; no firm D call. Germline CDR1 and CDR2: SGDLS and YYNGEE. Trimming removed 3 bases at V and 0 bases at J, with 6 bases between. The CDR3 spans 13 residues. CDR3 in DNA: TGTGCCAGCAGCGGCAAGTACCAAGAGACCCAGTACTTC. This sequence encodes CASSGKYQETQYF.

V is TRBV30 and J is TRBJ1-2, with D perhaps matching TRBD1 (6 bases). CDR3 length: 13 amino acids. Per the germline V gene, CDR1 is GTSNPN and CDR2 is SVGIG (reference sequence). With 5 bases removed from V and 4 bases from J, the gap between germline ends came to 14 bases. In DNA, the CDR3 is TGTGCCTGGGCTACCGACAGGCGCTATGGCTACACCTTC. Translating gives CAWATDRRYGYTF.

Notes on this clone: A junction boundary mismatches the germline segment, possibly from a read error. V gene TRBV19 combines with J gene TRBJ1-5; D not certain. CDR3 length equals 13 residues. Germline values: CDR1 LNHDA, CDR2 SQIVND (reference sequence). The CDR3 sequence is CASSLETTQPQHF. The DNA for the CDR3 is TGTGCCAGTAGTTTAGAGACTACACAGCCCCAGCATTTT.

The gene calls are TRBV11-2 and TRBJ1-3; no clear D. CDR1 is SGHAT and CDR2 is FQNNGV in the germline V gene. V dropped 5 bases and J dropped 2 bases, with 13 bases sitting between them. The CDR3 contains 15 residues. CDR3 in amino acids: CASSLNRAPGNTIYF. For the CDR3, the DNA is TGTGCCAGCAGCCTCAACCGGGCTCCTGGAAACACCATATATTTT.